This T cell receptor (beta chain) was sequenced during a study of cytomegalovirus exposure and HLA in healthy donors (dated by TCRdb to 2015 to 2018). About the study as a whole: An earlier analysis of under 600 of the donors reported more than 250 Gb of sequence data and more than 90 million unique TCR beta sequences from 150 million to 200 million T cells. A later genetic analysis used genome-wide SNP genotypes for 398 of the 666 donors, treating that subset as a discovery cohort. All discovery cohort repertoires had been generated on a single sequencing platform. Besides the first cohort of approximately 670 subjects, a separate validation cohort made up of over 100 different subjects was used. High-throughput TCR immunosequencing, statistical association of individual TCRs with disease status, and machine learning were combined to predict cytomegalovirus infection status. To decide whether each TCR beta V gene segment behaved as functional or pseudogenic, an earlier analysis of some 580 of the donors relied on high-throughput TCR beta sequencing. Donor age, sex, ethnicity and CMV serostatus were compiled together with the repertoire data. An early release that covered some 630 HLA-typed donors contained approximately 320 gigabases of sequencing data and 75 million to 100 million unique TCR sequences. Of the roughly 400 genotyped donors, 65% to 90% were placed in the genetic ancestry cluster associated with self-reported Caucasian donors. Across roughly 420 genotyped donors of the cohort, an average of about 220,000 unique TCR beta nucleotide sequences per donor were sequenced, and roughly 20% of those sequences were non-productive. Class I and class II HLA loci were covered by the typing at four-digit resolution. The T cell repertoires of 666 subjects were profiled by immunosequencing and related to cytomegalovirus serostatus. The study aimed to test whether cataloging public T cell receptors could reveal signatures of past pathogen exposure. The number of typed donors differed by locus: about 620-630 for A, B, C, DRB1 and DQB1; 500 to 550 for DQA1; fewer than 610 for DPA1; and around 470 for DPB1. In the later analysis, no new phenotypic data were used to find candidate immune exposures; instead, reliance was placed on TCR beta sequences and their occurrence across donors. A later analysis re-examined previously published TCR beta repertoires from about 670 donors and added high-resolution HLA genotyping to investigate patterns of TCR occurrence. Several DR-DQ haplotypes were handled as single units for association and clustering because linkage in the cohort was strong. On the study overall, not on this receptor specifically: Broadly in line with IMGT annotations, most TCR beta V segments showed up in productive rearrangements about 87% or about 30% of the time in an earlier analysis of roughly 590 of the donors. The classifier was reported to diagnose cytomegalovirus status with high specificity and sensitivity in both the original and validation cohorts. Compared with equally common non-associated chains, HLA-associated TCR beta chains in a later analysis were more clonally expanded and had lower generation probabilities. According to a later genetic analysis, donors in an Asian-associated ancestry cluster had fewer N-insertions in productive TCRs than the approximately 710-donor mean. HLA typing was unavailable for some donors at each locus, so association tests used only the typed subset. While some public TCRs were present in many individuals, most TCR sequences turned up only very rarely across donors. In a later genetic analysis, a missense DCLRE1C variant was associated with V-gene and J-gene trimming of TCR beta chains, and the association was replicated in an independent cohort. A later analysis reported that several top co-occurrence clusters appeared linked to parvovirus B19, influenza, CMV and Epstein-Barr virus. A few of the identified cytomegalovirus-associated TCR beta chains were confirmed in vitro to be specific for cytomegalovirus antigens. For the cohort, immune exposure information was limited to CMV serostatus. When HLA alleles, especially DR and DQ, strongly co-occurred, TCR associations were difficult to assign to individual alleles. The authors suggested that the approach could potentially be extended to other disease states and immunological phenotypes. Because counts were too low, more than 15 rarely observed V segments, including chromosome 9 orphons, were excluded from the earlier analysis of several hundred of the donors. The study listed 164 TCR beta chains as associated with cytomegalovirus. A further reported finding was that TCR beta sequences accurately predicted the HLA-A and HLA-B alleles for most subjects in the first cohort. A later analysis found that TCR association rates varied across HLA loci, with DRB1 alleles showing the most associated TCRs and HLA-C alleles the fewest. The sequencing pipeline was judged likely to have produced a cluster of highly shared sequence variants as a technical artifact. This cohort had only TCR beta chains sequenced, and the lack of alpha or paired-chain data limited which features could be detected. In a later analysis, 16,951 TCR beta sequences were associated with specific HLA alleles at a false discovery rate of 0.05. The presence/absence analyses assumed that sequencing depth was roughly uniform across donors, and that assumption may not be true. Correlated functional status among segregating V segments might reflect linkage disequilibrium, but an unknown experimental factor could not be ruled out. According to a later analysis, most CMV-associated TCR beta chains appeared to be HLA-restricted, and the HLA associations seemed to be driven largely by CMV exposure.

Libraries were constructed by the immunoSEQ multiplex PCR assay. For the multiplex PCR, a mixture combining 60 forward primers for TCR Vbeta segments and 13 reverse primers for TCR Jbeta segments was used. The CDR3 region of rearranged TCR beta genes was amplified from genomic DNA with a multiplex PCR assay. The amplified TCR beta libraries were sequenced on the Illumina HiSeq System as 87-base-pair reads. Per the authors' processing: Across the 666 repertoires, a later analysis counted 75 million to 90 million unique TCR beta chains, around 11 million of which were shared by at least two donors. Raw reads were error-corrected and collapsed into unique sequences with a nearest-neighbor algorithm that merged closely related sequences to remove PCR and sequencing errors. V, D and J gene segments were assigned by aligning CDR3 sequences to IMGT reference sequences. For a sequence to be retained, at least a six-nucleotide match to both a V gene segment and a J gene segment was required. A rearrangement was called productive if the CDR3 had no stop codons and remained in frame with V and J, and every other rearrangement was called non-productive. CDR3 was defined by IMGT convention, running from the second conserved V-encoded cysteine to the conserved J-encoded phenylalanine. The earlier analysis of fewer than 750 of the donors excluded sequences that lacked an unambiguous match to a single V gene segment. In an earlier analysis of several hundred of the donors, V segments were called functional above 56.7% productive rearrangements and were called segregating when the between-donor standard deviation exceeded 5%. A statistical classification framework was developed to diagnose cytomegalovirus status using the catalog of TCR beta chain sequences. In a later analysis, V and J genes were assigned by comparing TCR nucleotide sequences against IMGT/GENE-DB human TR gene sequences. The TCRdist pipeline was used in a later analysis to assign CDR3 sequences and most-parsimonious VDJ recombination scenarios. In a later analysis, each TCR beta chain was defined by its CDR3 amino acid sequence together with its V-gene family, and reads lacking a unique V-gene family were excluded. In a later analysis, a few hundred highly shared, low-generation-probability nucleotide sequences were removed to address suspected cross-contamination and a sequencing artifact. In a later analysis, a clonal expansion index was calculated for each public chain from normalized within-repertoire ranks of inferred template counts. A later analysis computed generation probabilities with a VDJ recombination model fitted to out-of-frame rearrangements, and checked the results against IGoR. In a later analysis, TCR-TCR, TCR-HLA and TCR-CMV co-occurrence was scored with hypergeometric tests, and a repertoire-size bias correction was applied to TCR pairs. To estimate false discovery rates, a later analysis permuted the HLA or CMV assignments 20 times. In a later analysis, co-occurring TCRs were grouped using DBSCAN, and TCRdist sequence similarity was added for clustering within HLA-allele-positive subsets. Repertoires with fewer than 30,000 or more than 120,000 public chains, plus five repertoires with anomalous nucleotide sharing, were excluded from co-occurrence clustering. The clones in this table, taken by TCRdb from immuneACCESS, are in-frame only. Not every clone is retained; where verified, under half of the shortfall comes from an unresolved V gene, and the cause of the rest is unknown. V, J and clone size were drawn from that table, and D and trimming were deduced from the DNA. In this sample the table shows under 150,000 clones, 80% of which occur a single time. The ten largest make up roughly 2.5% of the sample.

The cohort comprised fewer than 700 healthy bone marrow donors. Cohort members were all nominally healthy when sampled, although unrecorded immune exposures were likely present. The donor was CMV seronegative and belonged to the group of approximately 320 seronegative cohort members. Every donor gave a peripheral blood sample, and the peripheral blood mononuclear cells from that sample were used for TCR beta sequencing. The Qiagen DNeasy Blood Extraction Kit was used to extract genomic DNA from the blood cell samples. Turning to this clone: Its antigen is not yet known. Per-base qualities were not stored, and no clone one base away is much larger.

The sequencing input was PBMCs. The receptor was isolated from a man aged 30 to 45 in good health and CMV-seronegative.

This receptor carries the CDR3 CASSPEGWQNGFEQYF. The DNA sequence follows: TGTGCCAGCAGCCCCGAAGGTTGGCAGAACGGGTTCGAGCAGTACTTC. This sequence uses TRBV9 and TRBJ2-7; no D gene is confidently identified. The CDR3 contains 16 residues, cysteine and phenylalanine counted. Just the 48-base CDR3 DNA is kept, in frame starting at base 1. The V and J ends are trimmed by 4 bases and 6 bases, leaving 23 bases between them. As encoded in the germline V gene, CDR1 is SGDLS while CDR2 is YYNGEE.